Listed below are T cell receptor beta chains from one sample, sequenced in a study of beta chain features in type 1 diabetes. Clones were sequenced by immunoSEQ multiplex PCR, and TCRdb holds only the in-frame ones, with some missing. The repertoire holds around 250,000 clones, with about 14% as singletons. Sequencing was carried out using naive CD4+ T cells from blood. These receptors came from a man aged 30-40 years with type 1 diabetes. CDR3s leave out the opening cysteine and the closing phenylalanine or tryptophan. Each record gives: V gene, J gene, D gene, CDR3 protein. The D gene is left open where the match is weak.

TRBV30	TRBJ2-7	TRBD1	ASRQGLSYEQY
TRBV30	TRBJ2-2	TRBD2	AWSVLSGSRELF
TRBV6-5	TRBJ1-2	TRBD1	ASTRTGTNYGYT
TRBV5-1	TRBJ2-7	-	ASSLLDRQY
TRBV11-2	TRBJ2-6	TRBD1	ASSLEWTGGATGANVLT
TRBV2	TRBJ2-3	TRBD2	ASSSTSGGTDTQY
TRBV4-1	TRBJ2-5	TRBD1	ASSRARDRVPETQY
TRBV9	TRBJ2-5	-	ASSVAGQKETQY
TRBV5-1	TRBJ2-1	TRBD2	ASISGGDPYNEQF
TRBV4-1	TRBJ1-6	-	ASSQGAFGLSPLH
TRBV10-3	TRBJ2-5	TRBD2	ATGELAEQETQY
TRBV19	TRBJ2-7	-	ASSDPGTRSYEQY
TRBV7-2	TRBJ2-5	-	ASSLADRKETQY
TRBV5-1	TRBJ1-4	-	ASSRDSNEKLF
TRBV30	TRBJ2-7	-	AWSSGGYEQY
TRBV27	TRBJ2-7	-	ASRGGLDIYEQY
TRBV5-1	TRBJ2-5	TRBD1	ASSPGTGETQY
TRBV7-8	TRBJ1-1	-	ASSSREGSTEAF
TRBV7-9	TRBJ1-1	-	ASSLDGAREDTEAF
TRBV7-2	TRBJ2-3	TRBD2	ASSFSGRTEDTQY
TRBV2	TRBJ1-1	TRBD1	ASSPADRGGTEAF
TRBV11-3	TRBJ2-1	TRBD2	ASSLMTSGSLF
TRBV30	TRBJ2-5	-	AWSLGARETQY
TRBV25-1	TRBJ2-7	-	ASSDPGPTYEQY
TRBV6-1	TRBJ2-3	-	ASSLLADTQY
TRBV5-1	TRBJ2-7	TRBD1	ASSLYFQGAPSYEQY
TRBV6-5	TRBJ2-3	-	ASTQNGDTQY
TRBV19	TRBJ2-2	-	ASSIGRVTGELF
TRBV6-5	TRBJ1-4	TRBD1	ASSAGTGGEKLF
TRBV18	TRBJ2-5	-	ATLSLEEETQY
TRBV19	TRBJ2-5	-	ASSSQTGMQETQY
TRBV30	TRBJ1-2	-	AWSRRDQGGYT
TRBV11-1	TRBJ2-1	-	ASSRARGSSYNEQF
TRBV7-9	TRBJ2-3	-	ASSLLRDTDTQY
TRBV7-2	TRBJ2-1	-	ASSLPTGGEQF
TRBV7-9	TRBJ2-2	-	ASSPVFANTGELF
TRBV19	TRBJ1-5	TRBD1	ASMGDRVNQPQH
TRBV30	TRBJ2-2	-	AWSVMGELF
TRBV2	TRBJ2-3	TRBD2	ASSGAGGTDTQY
TRBV6-6	TRBJ2-7	-	ASSYQGISYEQY
TRBV19	TRBJ1-1	TRBD1	ASSIRSTGGNTEAF
TRBV5-1	TRBJ1-6	-	ASSSTGTYNSPLH
TRBV19	TRBJ2-3	TRBD2	ASSMGLAGTDTQY
TRBV5-6	TRBJ2-4	-	ASSFWGTAKNIQY
TRBV7-6	TRBJ2-1	TRBD2	ASSDWREESYNEQF
TRBV6-5	TRBJ2-3	-	ASSYGAGSTDTQY
TRBV11-3	TRBJ1-1	TRBD1	ASSIPGGTEAF
TRBV7-9	TRBJ1-6	TRBD1	ASSFFAGGADSPLH